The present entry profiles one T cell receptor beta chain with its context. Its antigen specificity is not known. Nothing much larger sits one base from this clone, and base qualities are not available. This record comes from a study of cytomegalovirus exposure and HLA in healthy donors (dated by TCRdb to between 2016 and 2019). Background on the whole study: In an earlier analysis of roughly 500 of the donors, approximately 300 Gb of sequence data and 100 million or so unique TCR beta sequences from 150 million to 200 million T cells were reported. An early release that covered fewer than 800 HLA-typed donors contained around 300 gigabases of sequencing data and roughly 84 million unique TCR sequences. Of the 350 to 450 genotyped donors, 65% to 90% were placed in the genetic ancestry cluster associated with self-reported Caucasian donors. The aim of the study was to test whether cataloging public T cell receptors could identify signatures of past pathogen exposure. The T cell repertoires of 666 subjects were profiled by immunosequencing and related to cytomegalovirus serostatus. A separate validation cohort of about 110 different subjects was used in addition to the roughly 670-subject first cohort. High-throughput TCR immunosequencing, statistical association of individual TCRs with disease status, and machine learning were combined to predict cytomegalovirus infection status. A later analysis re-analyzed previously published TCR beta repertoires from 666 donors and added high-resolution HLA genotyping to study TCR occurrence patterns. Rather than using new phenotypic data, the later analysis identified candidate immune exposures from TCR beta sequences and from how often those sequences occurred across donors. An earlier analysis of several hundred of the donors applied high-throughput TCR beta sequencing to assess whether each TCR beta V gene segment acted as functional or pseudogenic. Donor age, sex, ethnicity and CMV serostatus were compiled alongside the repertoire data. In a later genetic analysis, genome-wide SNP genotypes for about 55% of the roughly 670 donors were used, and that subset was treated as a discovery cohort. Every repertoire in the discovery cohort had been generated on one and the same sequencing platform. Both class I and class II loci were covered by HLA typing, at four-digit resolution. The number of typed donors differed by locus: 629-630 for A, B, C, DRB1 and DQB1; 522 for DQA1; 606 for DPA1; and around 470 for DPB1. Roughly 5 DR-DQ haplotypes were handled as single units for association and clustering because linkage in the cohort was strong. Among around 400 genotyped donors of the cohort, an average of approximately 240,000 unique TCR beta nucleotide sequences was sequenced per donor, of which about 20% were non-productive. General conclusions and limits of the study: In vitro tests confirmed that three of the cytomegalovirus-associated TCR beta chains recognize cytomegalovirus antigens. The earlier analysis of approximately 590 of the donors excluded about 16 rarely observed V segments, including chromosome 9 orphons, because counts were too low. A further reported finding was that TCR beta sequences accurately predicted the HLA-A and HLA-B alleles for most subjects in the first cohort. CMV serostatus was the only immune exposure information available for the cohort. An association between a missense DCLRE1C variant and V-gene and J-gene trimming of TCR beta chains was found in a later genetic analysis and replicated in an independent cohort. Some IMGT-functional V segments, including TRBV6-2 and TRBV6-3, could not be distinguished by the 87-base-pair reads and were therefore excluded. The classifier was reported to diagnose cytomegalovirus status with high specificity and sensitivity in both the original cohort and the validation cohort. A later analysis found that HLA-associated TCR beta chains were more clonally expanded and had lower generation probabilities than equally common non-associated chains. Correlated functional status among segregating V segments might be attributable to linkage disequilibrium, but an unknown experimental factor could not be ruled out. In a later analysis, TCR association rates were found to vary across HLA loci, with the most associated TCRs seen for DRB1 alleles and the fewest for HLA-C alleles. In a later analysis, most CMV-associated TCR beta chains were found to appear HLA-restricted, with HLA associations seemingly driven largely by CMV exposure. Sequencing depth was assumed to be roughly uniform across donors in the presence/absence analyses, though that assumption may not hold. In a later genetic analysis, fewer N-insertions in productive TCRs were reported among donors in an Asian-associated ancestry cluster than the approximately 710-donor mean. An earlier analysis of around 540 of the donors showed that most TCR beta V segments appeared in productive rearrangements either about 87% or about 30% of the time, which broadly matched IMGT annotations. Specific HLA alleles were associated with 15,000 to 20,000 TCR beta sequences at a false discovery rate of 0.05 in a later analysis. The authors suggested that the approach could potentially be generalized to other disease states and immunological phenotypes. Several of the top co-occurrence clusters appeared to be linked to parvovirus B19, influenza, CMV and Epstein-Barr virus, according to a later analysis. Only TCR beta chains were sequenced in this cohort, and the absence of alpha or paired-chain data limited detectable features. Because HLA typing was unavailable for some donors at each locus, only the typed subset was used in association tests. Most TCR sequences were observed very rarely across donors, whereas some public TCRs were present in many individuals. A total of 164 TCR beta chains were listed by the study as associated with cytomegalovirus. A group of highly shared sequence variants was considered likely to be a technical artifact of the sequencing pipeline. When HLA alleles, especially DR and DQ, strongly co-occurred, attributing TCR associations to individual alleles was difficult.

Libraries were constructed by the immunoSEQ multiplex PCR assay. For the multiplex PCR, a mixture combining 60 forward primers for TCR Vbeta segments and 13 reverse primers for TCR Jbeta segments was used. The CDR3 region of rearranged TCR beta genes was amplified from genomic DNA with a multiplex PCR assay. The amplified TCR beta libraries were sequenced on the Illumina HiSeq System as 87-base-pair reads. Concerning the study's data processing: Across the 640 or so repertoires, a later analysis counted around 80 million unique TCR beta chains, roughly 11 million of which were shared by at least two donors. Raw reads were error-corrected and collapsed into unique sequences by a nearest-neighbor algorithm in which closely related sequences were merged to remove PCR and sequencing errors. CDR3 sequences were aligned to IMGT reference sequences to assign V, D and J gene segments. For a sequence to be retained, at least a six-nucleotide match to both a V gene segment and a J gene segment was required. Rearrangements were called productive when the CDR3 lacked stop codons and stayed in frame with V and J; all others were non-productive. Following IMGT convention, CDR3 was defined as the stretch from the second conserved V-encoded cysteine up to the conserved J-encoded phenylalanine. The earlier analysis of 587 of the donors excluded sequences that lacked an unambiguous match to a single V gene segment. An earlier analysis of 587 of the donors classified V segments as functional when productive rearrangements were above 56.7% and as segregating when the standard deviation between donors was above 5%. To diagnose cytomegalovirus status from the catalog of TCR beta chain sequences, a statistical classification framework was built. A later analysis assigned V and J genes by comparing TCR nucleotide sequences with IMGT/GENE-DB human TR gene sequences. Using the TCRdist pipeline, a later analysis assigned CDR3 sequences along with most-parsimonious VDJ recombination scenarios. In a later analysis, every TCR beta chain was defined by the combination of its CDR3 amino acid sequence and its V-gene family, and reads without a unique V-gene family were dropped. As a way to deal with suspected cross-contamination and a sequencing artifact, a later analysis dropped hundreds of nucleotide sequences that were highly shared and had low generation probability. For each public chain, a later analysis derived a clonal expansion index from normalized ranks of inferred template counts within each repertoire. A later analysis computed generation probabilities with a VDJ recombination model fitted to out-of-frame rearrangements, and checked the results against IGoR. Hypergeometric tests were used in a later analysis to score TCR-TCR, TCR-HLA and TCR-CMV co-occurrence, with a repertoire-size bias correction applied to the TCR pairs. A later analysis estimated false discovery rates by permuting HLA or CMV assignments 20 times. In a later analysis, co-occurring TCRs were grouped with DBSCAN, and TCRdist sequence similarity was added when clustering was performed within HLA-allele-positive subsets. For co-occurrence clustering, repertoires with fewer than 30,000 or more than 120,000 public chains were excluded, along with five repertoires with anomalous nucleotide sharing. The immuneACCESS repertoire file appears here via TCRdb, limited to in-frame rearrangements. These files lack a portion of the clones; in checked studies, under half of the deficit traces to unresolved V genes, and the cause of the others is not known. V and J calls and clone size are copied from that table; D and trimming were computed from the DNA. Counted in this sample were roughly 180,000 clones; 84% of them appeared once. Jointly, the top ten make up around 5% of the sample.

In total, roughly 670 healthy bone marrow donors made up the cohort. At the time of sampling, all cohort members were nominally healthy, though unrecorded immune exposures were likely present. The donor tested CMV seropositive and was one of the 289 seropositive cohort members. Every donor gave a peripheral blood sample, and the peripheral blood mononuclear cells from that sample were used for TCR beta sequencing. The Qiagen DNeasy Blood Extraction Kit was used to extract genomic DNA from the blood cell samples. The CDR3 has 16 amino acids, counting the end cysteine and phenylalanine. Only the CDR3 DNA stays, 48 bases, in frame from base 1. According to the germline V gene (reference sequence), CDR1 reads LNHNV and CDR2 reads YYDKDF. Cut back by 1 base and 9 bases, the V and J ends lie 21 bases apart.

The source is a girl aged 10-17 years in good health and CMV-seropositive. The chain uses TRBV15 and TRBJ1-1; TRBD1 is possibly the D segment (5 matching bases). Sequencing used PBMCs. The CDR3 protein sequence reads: CATSRVGRGRRGKAFF. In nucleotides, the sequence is TGTGCCACCAGCAGAGTAGGGAGGGGACGCCGGGGTAAAGCTTTCTTT.